Listed below are T cell receptor beta chains from one sample, sequenced in a study of cytomegalovirus exposure and HLA in healthy donors. Clones were sequenced by immunoSEQ multiplex PCR, and TCRdb holds only the in-frame ones, with some missing. This table holds under 150,000 clones, approximately 83% found once. Sequencing was performed on PBMCs. The receptors shown here come from a male donor in good health and CMV-seronegative. Both conserved end residues are part of each CDR3. Fields, in order: J gene, D gene, V gene, clone size, CDR3 DNA, CDR3 protein. The D gene is left open where the match is weak. Clone size is given for some rows only: seen once, a few or many times, or a class if the clone is expanded.

J: TRBJ1-4
D: -
V: TRBV19
size: few
DNA: TGTGCCAGTAGGGGCTTAACCAGGGCCGAGGAAAAACTGTTTTTT
CDR3: CASRGLTRAEEKLFF

J: TRBJ1-2
D: -
V: TRBV28
size: -
DNA: TGTGCCACCCTGGGGGGATTTAACTATGGCTACACCTTC
CDR3: CATLGGFNYGYTF

J: TRBJ2-3
D: TRBD2
V: TRBV19
size: -
DNA: TGTGCCAGTAGTCCCTCGGGAGGTGATTACACAGATACGCAGTATTTT
CDR3: CASSPSGGDYTDTQYF

J: TRBJ1-1
D: -
V: TRBV2
size: -
DNA: TGTGCCAGCCGTATAAACAGGGCTGAAGCTTTCTTT
CDR3: CASRINRAEAFF

J: TRBJ1-4
D: -
V: TRBV6-5
size: -
DNA: TGTGCCAGCAGTTACTCGGGGGCGTCTAATGAAAAACTGTTTTTT
CDR3: CASSYSGASNEKLFF

J: TRBJ1-4
D: -
V: TRBV9
size: -
DNA: TGTGCCAGCAGTTTGAACAGGTTTGGTGAAAAACTGTTTTTT
CDR3: CASSLNRFGEKLFF

J: TRBJ1-2
D: -
V: TRBV5-1
size: -
DNA: TGCGCCAGCAGCTTGGCCTCGGGTCCTGATGGCTACACCTTC
CDR3: CASSLASGPDGYTF

J: TRBJ1-5
D: TRBD1
V: TRBV5-6
size: -
DNA: TGTGCCAGCAGCTCGACAGGGCTCAGGCAGCCCCAGCATTTT
CDR3: CASSSTGLRQPQHF

J: TRBJ2-2
D: TRBD2
V: TRBV9
size: -
DNA: TGTGCCAGCAGCGCCCGACTAGCGAACGGGGAGCTGTTTTTT
CDR3: CASSARLANGELFF

J: TRBJ2-7
D: -
V: TRBV9
size: -
DNA: TGTGCCAGCAGCGTAGGGGACTCTCCCTACGAGCAGTACTTC
CDR3: CASSVGDSPYEQYF

J: TRBJ2-4
D: -
V: TRBV10-3
size: -
DNA: TGTGCCATCAGTGTTACCAGTAGCCAAAACATTCAGTACTTC
CDR3: CAISVTSSQNIQYF

J: TRBJ1-5
D: -
V: TRBV19
size: -
DNA: TGTGCCAGTAGTATTTACTTTGGAGTCAATCAGCCCCAGCATTTT
CDR3: CASSIYFGVNQPQHF

J: TRBJ2-3
D: TRBD2
V: TRBV5-6
size: -
DNA: TGTGCCAGTAGAAGACTAGCGGCCGCTTCTAGCACAGATACGCAGTATTTT
CDR3: CASRRLAAASSTDTQYF

J: TRBJ1-6
D: TRBD1
V: TRBV28
size: -
DNA: TGTGCCAGCACCGTGGCCGGGACAGGAACGGCACCCCTCCACTTT
CDR3: CASTVAGTGTAPLHF

J: TRBJ2-7
D: TRBD1
V: TRBV2
size: few
DNA: TGTGCCAGCAAGAAACAGGGGGAATACTTC
CDR3: CASKKQGEYF

J: TRBJ2-1
D: TRBD2
V: TRBV9
size: -
DNA: TGTGCCAGCAGCTCCACCGGGACTATAGACAATGAGCAGTTCTTC
CDR3: CASSSTGTIDNEQFF

J: TRBJ2-1
D: TRBD1
V: TRBV10-3
size: few
DNA: TGTGCCATGGGACAGGGAGTAGATGAGCAGTTCTTC
CDR3: CAMGQGVDEQFF

J: TRBJ2-7
D: -
V: TRBV9
size: -
DNA: TGTGCCAGCAGCCCTGCGGGCTCCTACGAGCAGTACTTC
CDR3: CASSPAGSYEQYF

J: TRBJ2-1
D: -
V: TRBV19
size: -
DNA: TGTGCCAGTAGTATCGGCGGTTACTTCCACAATGAGCAGTTCTTC
CDR3: CASSIGGYFHNEQFF

J: TRBJ2-2
D: TRBD1
V: TRBV4-3
size: -
DNA: TGCGCCAGCAGCTCGCAGACAGGGGGCACCGGGGAGCTGTTTTTT
CDR3: CASSSQTGGTGELFF

J: TRBJ2-2
D: TRBD2
V: TRBV28
size: -
DNA: TGTGCCAGCATACTAGCGATTAACACCGGGGAGCTGTTTTTT
CDR3: CASILAINTGELFF

J: TRBJ2-7
D: -
V: TRBV19
size: -
DNA: TGTGCCAGTAGTATCCCTCACAGCTACGAGCAGTACTTC
CDR3: CASSIPHSYEQYF

J: TRBJ2-5
D: TRBD2
V: TRBV6-5
size: once
DNA: TGTGCCAGCAGTTACGGGGGGCTAGCGGGACAAGAGACCCAGTACTTC
CDR3: CASSYGGLAGQETQYF

J: TRBJ2-7
D: TRBD2
V: TRBV6-5
size: once
DNA: TGTGCCAGCAGCGATCCGAGCGGGGGCTCCTACGAGCAGTACTTC
CDR3: CASSDPSGGSYEQYF

J: TRBJ1-2
D: -
V: TRBV7-4
size: -
DNA: TGTGCCAGCAGGCCGCAGGGTAAGGTTTTTCTGGGCTACACCTTC
CDR3: CASRPQGKVFLGYTF

J: TRBJ1-6
D: -
V: TRBV5-6
size: -
DNA: TGTGCCAGCAGCTTGAGGGTCTGGGGAGAGGTAGTGGATTCACCCCTCCACTTT
CDR3: CASSLRVWGEVVDSPLHF

J: TRBJ2-7
D: -
V: TRBV29-1
size: -
DNA: TGCAGCGTTGGCTTAATACAGTCCTACGAGCAGTACTTC
CDR3: CSVGLIQSYEQYF

J: TRBJ1-4
D: -
V: TRBV27
size: -
DNA: TGTGCCAGCAAGGGGTTGGGGTTGGGTAGACTGTTTTTT
CDR3: CASKGLGLGRLFF

J: TRBJ2-1
D: TRBD2
V: TRBV19
size: -
DNA: TGTGCCAGTAGTATTGGGACTAGTATTTTCAATGAGCAGTTCTTC
CDR3: CASSIGTSIFNEQFF

J: TRBJ1-1
D: TRBD1
V: TRBV28
size: -
DNA: TGTGCCAGCAGTTTATGGGGATCGACAGGGGCCAAGAACACTGAAGCTTTCTTT
CDR3: CASSLWGSTGAKNTEAFF

J: TRBJ2-5
D: -
V: TRBV5-4
size: few
DNA: TGTGCCAGCAGCCGCTCACTCGCGGGGGCTGGGCTTGTGGAGACCCAGTACTTC
CDR3: CASSRSLAGAGLVETQYF

J: TRBJ1-2
D: TRBD1
V: TRBV9
size: -
DNA: TGTGCCAGCAGCGATTCCGGGACAGGGGTCCATGGCTACACCTTC
CDR3: CASSDSGTGVHGYTF

J: TRBJ1-2
D: -
V: TRBV30
size: -
DNA: TGTGCCTTAAATTGGGGAGGTTGGGGCTACACCTTC
CDR3: CALNWGGWGYTF

J: TRBJ2-3
D: TRBD1
V: TRBV7-9
size: -
DNA: TGTTCCAGCAGCTTAGCGCGGACAGGGAAGTCAGATACGCAGTATTTT
CDR3: CSSSLARTGKSDTQYF

J: TRBJ1-2
D: TRBD1
V: TRBV6-1
size: -
DNA: TGTGCCAGCAGCACAGGGGCAAGGCTCTATGGCTACACCTTC
CDR3: CASSTGARLYGYTF

J: TRBJ2-7
D: TRBD2
V: TRBV5-4
size: -
DNA: TGTGCCAGCAGCCCACCCCCCGGGAGGTCCGACGAGCAGTACTTC
CDR3: CASSPPPGRSDEQYF

J: TRBJ2-7
D: TRBD1
V: TRBV4-3
size: -
DNA: TGCGCCAGCAGCCAAGAGACAGGGGGCTACGAGCAGTACTTC
CDR3: CASSQETGGYEQYF

J: TRBJ2-2
D: TRBD1
V: TRBV4-3
size: once
DNA: TGCGCCAGCAGCCCAGCCGGGACAGGAACGGAATACGGGGAGCTGTTTTTT
CDR3: CASSPAGTGTEYGELFF

J: TRBJ1-1
D: -
V: TRBV19
size: -
DNA: TGTGCCAGTAGTTATTTCACTGAAGCTTTCTTT
CDR3: CASSYFTEAFF

J: TRBJ2-1
D: -
V: TRBV7-2
size: -
DNA: TGTGCCAGCAGGCGTCAGACAGGCGGGGGATACAATGAGCAGTTCTTC
CDR3: CASRRQTGGGYNEQFF

J: TRBJ2-7
D: -
V: TRBV6-6
size: -
DNA: TGTGCCAGCAGTTACTCACTGAGCTACGAGCAGTACTTC
CDR3: CASSYSLSYEQYF

J: TRBJ1-1
D: TRBD1
V: TRBV15
size: -
DNA: TGTGCCACTAGGGACAGGGGGGCCGCGGATGAAGCTTTCTTT
CDR3: CATRDRGAADEAFF

J: TRBJ1-1
D: -
V: TRBV28
size: -
DNA: TGTGCCAGCACCGAAATCGGGGGGAAGGAGACTGAAGCTTTCTTT
CDR3: CASTEIGGKETEAFF

J: TRBJ1-1
D: -
V: TRBV9
size: -
DNA: TGTGCCAGCAGCGTGGCTGTGGTAACTGAAGCTTTCTTT
CDR3: CASSVAVVTEAFF

J: TRBJ2-7
D: TRBD2
V: TRBV13
size: -
DNA: TGTGCCAGCAGCCTAGGGTCTAGCGGGAGAACCGAGCAGTACTTC
CDR3: CASSLGSSGRTEQYF

J: TRBJ1-3
D: -
V: TRBV5-1
size: once
DNA: TGCGCCAGCAGCTTGGATTCAAAAGGAAACACCATATATTTT
CDR3: CASSLDSKGNTIYF

J: TRBJ2-1
D: TRBD2
V: TRBV7-2
size: once
DNA: TGTGCCAGCAGCTCCGCCAGCGGGAAGACCTACAATGAGCAGTTCTTC
CDR3: CASSSASGKTYNEQFF

J: TRBJ1-4
D: -
V: TRBV25-1
size: -
DNA: TGTGCCAGCAGTGAATACGTTGCAACTAATGAAAAACTGTTTTTT
CDR3: CASSEYVATNEKLFF

J: TRBJ2-7
D: -
V: TRBV5-6
size: few
DNA: TGTGCCAGCAGCTTGGCAGCCTACGAGCAGTACTTC
CDR3: CASSLAAYEQYF

J: TRBJ1-5
D: TRBD1
V: TRBV30
size: -
DNA: TGTGCCTGGAGTGTCCGGGGACAGGGAGGTCAGCCCCAGCATTTT
CDR3: CAWSVRGQGGQPQHF

J: TRBJ2-2
D: -
V: TRBV5-1
size: few
DNA: TGCGCCAGCAGCTTCTCCGGTGGGAACACCGGGGAGCTGTTTTTT
CDR3: CASSFSGGNTGELFF

J: TRBJ2-1
D: TRBD2
V: TRBV5-1
size: -
DNA: TGCGCCAGCAGTGGGACTAGCGGGTCCTACAATGAGCAGTTCTTC
CDR3: CASSGTSGSYNEQFF

J: TRBJ1-1
D: -
V: TRBV27
size: -
DNA: TGTGCCAGCAGTCTCCTCGACGGGGGGACTGAAGCTTTCTTT
CDR3: CASSLLDGGTEAFF